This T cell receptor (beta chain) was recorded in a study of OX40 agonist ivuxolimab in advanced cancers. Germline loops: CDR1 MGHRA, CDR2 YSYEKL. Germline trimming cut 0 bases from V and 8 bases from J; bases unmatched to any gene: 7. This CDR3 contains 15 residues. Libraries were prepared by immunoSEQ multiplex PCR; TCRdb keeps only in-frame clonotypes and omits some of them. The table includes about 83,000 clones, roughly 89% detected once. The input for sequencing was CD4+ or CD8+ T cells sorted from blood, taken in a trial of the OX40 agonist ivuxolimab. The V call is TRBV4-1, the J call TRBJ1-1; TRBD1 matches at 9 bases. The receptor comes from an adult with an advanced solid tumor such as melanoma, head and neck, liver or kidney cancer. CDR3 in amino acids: CASSQEGGTGSEAFF. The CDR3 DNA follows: TGCGCCAGCAGCCAAGAAGGTGGGACAGGGAGCGAAGCTTTCTTT.